This record covers a single T cell receptor beta chain. Its antigen is still unknown. Measured with immunoSEQ multiplex PCR; TCRdb has only the in-frame clones, and not every one. The table records about 79,000 clones, 80% to 90% of them present only once. This entry belongs to a study of T cell responses to AZD1222 COVID-19 vaccine. Study results and limitations: Seropositive at baseline were only a handful of AZD1222 recipients.

The CDR3 contains 13 residues. The junction had 4 bases not matched to a gene; V was cut back by 4 bases and J by 4 bases. Germline V gene lookup returns CDR1 MNHEY and CDR2 SMNVEV (reference sequence). This chain joins TRBV27 and TRBJ2-7, with 7 bases lining up with TRBD1. The TCR comes from an adult who received the AZD1222 COVID-19 vaccine. Specimen: peripheral blood, collected 28 days after the second AZD1222 dose. CDR3 region: CASSSGTVYEQYF. The CDR3 nucleotides read TGTGCCAGCAGTTCAGGGACAGTGTACGAGCAGTACTTC.